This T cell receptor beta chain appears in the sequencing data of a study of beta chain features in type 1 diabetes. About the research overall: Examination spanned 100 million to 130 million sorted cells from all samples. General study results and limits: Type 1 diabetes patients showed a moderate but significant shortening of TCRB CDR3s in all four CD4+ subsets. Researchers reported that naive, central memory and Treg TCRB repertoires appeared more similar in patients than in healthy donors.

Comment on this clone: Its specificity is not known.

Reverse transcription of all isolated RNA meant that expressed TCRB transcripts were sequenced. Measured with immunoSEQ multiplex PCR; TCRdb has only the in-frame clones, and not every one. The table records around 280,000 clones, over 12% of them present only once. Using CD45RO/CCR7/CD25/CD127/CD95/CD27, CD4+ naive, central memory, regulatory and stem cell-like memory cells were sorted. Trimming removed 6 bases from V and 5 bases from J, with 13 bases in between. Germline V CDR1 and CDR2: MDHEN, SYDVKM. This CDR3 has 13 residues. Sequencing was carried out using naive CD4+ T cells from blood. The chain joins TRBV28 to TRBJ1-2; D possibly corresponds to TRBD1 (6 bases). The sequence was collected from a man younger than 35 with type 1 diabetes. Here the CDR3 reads CASSQGHIYGYTF. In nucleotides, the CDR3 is TGTGCCAGCAGCCAGGGACATATTTATGGCTACACCTTC.